This T cell receptor (beta chain) originates from a study of blood T cell repertoires in COVID-19. Study-wide context: Donors in the United States, Italy and Spain gave samples during acute or convalescent COVID-19. PBMCs, B-cell-depleted T cells, or T cells were the source of the cDNA or gDNA that made up the material.

Original handling: Using reference gene primer amplification, nucleated cell counts were estimated. Generated by immunoSEQ multiplex PCR, the TCRdb table keeps only in-frame clones and is missing some. V and J calls and clone size are as listed in that table; D and trimming were resolved from the DNA. The repertoire has fewer than 130,000 clones, approximately 92% of them found once; the top ten carry less than 40%. V lost 0 bases, J lost 2 bases, and 4 bases lay in between. This CDR3 has 13 amino acids. The V gene's germline CDR1 is SGHNT and CDR2 YENEEA. V is TRBV11-3 and J is TRBJ2-5; D not resolved. The sample taken for sequencing was peripheral blood. The origin of this receptor is a woman older than 75 with acute or convalescent COVID-19. In DNA form, the CDR3 reads TGTGCCAGCAGCTTAGATCTACAAGAGACCCAGTACTTC. Its translation is CASSLDLQETQYF.